The 26 T cell receptor beta chains in this list originate from one sample, sequenced in a study of shared T cell receptors in the human thymus. Sequencing was performed with immunoSEQ multiplex PCR; in TCRdb, only in-frame clones are kept and a portion is missing. There are more than 550,000 clones in the sample; more than 70% occur only once, and roughly 0.0086% lies in the top ten. These data also formed part of another study, on human thymus T cells.

The specimen sequenced was thymocytes. Every receptor here comes from a boy under three years old with a congenital heart defect.

The chain is built from TRBV27 and TRBJ1-1; TRBD1 is a possible D gene (6 bases). V lost 2 bases, J lost 0 bases, and 13 bases lay in between. CDR1 is MNHEY and CDR2 is SMNVEV in the germline V gene (reference sequence). The CDR3 is 16 amino acids. CDR3 nucleotides: TGTGCCAGCAGTTTAACCCCGGGACACATGAACACTGAAGCTTTCTTT. It is translated as CASSLTPGHMNTEAFF.

The chain is built from TRBV14 and TRBJ2-7; 7 positions match TRBD1. From germline, CDR1 is SGHDN and CDR2 FVKESK. This CDR3 is 14 amino acids long. Trimming cost V 3 bases and J 5 bases; bases outside gene matches: 7. CDR3 in DNA: TGTGCCAGCAGCCAGACGACGGGACAGCACGAGCAGTACTTC. The encoded protein is CASSQTTGQHEQYF.

The chain combines TRBV29-1 with TRBJ1-2; D is undetermined. V lost 4 bases, J lost 7 bases, and 13 bases lay in between. Germline V gives CDR1 SQVTM, CDR2 ANQGSEA. The CDR3 is 12 residues long. Written as DNA, the CDR3 is TGCAGCGTTGTTGGGAGGGCTGGTGGCTACACCTTC. This codes for CSVVGRAGGYTF.

This chain's CDR3 is CASSQDTRQGAQEGYTF. CDR3 bases: TGCGCCAGCAGCCAAGATACCCGACAGGGGGCCCAAGAGGGCTACACCTTC. V gene TRBV4-1 combines with J gene TRBJ1-2, with TRBD1 identical over 10 bases. The CDR3 contains 17 residues. CDR1 and CDR2 (germline): MGHRA, YSYEKL. Trimming took 0 bases from V and 8 from J; bases not matched to a gene: 12.

This clone was detected only a few times. The rearrangement uses TRBV25-1 and TRBJ1-3; D is ambiguous. The CDR3 sequence is 13 residues long. V lost 6 bases and J lost 0, with 6 bases in between. The V gene's germline CDR1 is MGHDK and CDR2 SYGVNS. In DNA, the CDR3 is TGTGCCAGCAGCGGGGACTCTGGAAACACCATATATTTT. Its translation is CASSGDSGNTIYF.

This chain links TRBV7-9 with TRBJ2-1; 9 bases agree with TRBD1. Trimming removed 5 bases from V and 6 bases from J; junction bases left unmatched: 8. The CDR3 extends over 15 amino acids. The germline CDR1 and CDR2 sequences are SEHNR and FQNEAQ (reference sequence). CDR3 nucleotides: TGTGCCAGCAGCCCTACGGGACAGGGCCGCAATGAGCAGTTCTTC. As protein: CASSPTGQGRNEQFF.

V gene TRBV10-3 combines with J gene TRBJ1-1; the D gene is possibly TRBD1 (6 bases). Germline lookup yields CDR1 ENHRY and CDR2 SYGVKD. The V gene lost 3 bases and the J gene lost 4 bases, with 15 bases spanning the gap. CDR3 length: 15 amino acids. CDR3 bases: TGTGCCATCAGTGACAGGGGCGCTGGGGTCACTGAAGCTTTCTTT. Its translation: CAISDRGAGVTEAFF.

The chain combines TRBV5-1 with TRBJ1-3; D possibly corresponds to TRBD1 (6 bases). Germline V lookup: CDR1 SGHRS, CDR2 YFSETQ. This CDR3 region has 15 residues. Trimming left V 4 bases short and J 4 bases short, with 15 bases between. CDR3 sequence: CASSREGDWGNTIYF. The CDR3 DNA reads as TGCGCCAGCAGCAGAGAGGGGGATTGGGGAAACACCATATATTTT.

The chain carries TRBV27 and TRBJ2-3, with 8 bases that match TRBD2. V trimming: 4 bases; J trimming: 6 bases; junction bases outside the gene matches: 6. The CDR3 has 14 residues. Per germline, CDR1 MNHEY and CDR2 SMNVEV (reference sequence). CDR3 DNA sequence: TGTGCCAGCAGTTCGGGGACTAGGATTGATACGCAGTATTTT. Amino acids: CASSSGTRIDTQYF.

This clone has just one count. V gene TRBV9 combines with J gene TRBJ2-5; TRBD1 aligns across 10 bases. The CDR3 spans 15 residues. V shed 4 bases and J 5 bases; nucleotides not matched to a gene: 8. CDR1 SGDLS and CDR2 YYNGEE come from the germline V gene. The CDR3 here is CASSTRQGAGETQYF. CDR3 DNA: TGTGCCAGCAGCACCCGACAGGGGGCCGGCGAGACCCAGTACTTC. The entire variable domain, with the rest obtained from reference TRBV9 and TRBJ2-5, is as follows: DSGVTQTPKHLITATGQRVTLRCSPRSGDLSVYWYQQSLDQGLQFLIQYYNGEERAKGNILERFSAQQFPDLHSELNLSSLELGDSALYFCASSTRQGAGETQYFGPGTRLLVL.

The chain is built from TRBV4-2 and TRBJ1-1; 8 bases are shared with TRBD1. The CDR3 runs to 17 residues. Per the germline V gene, CDR1 is LGHNA and CDR2 is YNFKEQ. Trimming removed 4 bases from V and 4 bases from J; junction bases left unmatched: 14. The CDR3 loop reads CASSRTKDREWCTEAFF. CDR3 nucleotides: TGTGCCAGCAGCCGTACAAAGGACAGGGAATGGTGCACTGAAGCTTTCTTT.

The V call is TRBV14, the J call TRBJ2-1; D possibly corresponds to TRBD2 (5 bases). Per the germline V gene, CDR1 is SGHDN and CDR2 is FVKESK. V was shortened by 4 bases and J by 0 bases, with 13 bases between the two germline ends. This CDR3 is built from 16 residues. This CDR3 is CASSLNPEDSYNEQFF. CDR3 nucleotide sequence: TGTGCCAGCAGCCTAAACCCGGAGGACTCCTACAATGAGCAGTTCTTC. The full variable domain, completed using reference TRBV14 and TRBJ2-1, is EAGVTQFPSHSVIEKGQTVTLRCDPISGHDNLYWYRRVMGKEIKFLLHFVKESKQDESGMPNNRFLAERTGGTYSTLKVQPAELEDSGVYFCASSLNPEDSYNEQFFGPGTRLTVL.

The rearrangement links TRBV28 to TRBJ1-5; D is unresolved. The CDR3 spans 19 residues. The germline gives CDR1 MDHEN, CDR2 SYDVKM. Trimming left V 6 bases short and J 0 bases short, with 24 bases between. The CDR3 here is CASRPMASRGNYSNQPQHF. DNA for the CDR3: TGTGCCAGCAGACCCATGGCGAGTCGAGGGAATTATAGCAATCAGCCCCAGCATTTT.

This clone showed up just a few times. V is TRBV11-2 and J is TRBJ2-1; 7 nucleotides match TRBD2. Trimming removed 1 base from V and 8 bases from J; junction bases left unmatched: 5. CDR1 is SGHAT, CDR2 FQNNGV, per germline. The CDR3 is 14 amino acids. The CDR3 here is CASSLVSGFDEQFF. The CDR3, as DNA: TGTGCCAGCAGCTTAGTTAGCGGGTTTGATGAGCAGTTCTTC.

The V call is TRBV5-4, the J call TRBJ2-2; the match to TRBD2 covers 8 bases. This CDR3 has 17 residues. The trim removed 0 bases at V and 1 base at J, leaving 5 bases unmatched. The germline V gene encodes CDR1 SGHNT and CDR2 YYREEE (reference sequence). CDR3 in amino acids: CASSLAPGLGNTGELFF. CDR3 in DNA: TGTGCCAGCAGCTTGGCCCCGGGACTAGGGAACACCGGGGAGCTGTTTTTT.

The chain joins TRBV29-1 to TRBJ2-1; D ambiguous. Germline V CDR1 and CDR2: SQVTM, ANQGSEA. With 6 bases removed from V and 3 bases from J, the gap between germline ends came to 6 bases. The CDR3 consists of 11 residues. The CDR3 DNA sequence: TGCAGCGTCCACAGCTACAATGAGCAGTTCTTC. Its translation is CSVHSYNEQFF.

This clone has only a few counts. This chain uses TRBV7-8 with TRBJ2-5; TRBD2 matches 8 bases. The better agreement between TRBJ2-7 and the DNA end casts doubt on the J call. The CDR3 totals 16 residues. Germline CDR1 SGHVS, CDR2 FQNEAQ. CDR3 in amino acids: CASSVLREDSSYEQYF. CDR3 DNA sequence: TGTGCCAGCAGCGTTCTGCGGGAGGACTCTAGCTACGAGCAGTACTTC.

This clone has only one observation. This chain links TRBV4-1 with TRBJ2-1; D perhaps matches TRBD2 (5 bases). The CDR3 runs to 18 residues. V dropped 3 bases and J dropped 4 bases, with 22 bases sitting between them. CDR1 MGHRA and CDR2 YSYEKL come from the germline V gene. CDR3 sequence reads: CASSHGGGGPNDYNEQFF. CDR3 DNA: TGCGCCAGCAGCCACGGTGGTGGAGGACCAAATGATTACAATGAGCAGTTCTTC.

The rearrangement uses TRBV5-6 and TRBJ2-1; TRBD2 agrees at 9 bases. CDR1 and CDR2 (germline): SGHDT, YYEEEE. V shed 0 bases and J 4 bases; nucleotides not matched to a gene: 14. The CDR3 covers 19 residues. CDR3 in amino acids: CASSLAQRDWRGGYNEQFF. In nucleotides, the CDR3 is TGTGCCAGCAGCTTGGCCCAGAGAGACTGGCGGGGGGGGTACAATGAGCAGTTCTTC.

The chain uses TRBV6-6 and TRBJ1-2; TRBD1 might be the D (5 bases). Germline values: CDR1 MNHNY, CDR2 SVGAGI (reference sequence). The V end lost 8 bases, the J end lost 2 bases, and 6 bases lay between the germline ends. There are 11 residues in the CDR3. This CDR3 reads CASQGNYGYTF. The CDR3 coding sequence is TGTGCCAGCCAGGGAAACTATGGCTACACCTTC.

This clone was recorded once. The rearrangement links TRBV6-5 to TRBJ2-1, with 7 bases matching TRBD2. Germline-derived CDR1 and CDR2 are MNHEY and SVGAGI. V was pared by 1 base and J by 2 bases, with 2 bases of the junction left unmatched. CDR3 length equals 15 residues. The CDR3 DNA follows: TGTGCCAGCAGTTACTTGGCGGGGGCCTACAATGAGCAGTTCTTC. It specifies CASSYLAGAYNEQFF.

CDR3 DNA: TGTGCCAGCAGCTTACGCGTCGGTAGCGGGAGGGCCGATGAGCAGTTCTTC. This sequence encodes CASSLRVGSGRADEQFF. The rearrangement uses TRBV7-9 and TRBJ2-1; TRBD2 aligns across 11 bases. V was clipped by 2 bases and J by 8 bases; unmatched bases: 11. CDR1 is SEHNR and CDR2 is FQNEAQ in the germline V gene (reference sequence). The CDR3 covers 17 residues.

This clone was counted a few times. The genes are TRBV7-2 and TRBJ2-7, with D uncertain. The CDR3 is 14 residues long. Germline CDR1 SGHTA, CDR2 FQGNSA. V was cut by 1 base and J by 3 bases, with 10 bases left in between. In nucleotides, the CDR3 is TGTGCCAGCAGCTTAGTTGTACCTATCTACGAGCAGTACTTC. Translated, it gives CASSLVVPIYEQYF.

V is TRBV4-3 and J is TRBJ2-3, with 7 bases that match TRBD1. V lost 0 bases and J lost 1; bases outside the gene matches: 19. The CDR3 is made up of 21 amino acids. Germline CDR1 LGHNA, CDR2 YSLEER. The CDR3 DNA reads TGCGCCAGCAGCCAAGAAGAGTTTACTCAGACAGGGCGGACACGCACAGATACGCAGTATTTT. The encoded protein is CASSQEEFTQTGRTRTDTQYF.

The rearrangement joins TRBV28 to TRBJ1-6; D might be TRBD1 (6 bases). CDR3 size: 16 residues. CDR1 is MDHEN, CDR2 SYDVKM, per germline. V lost 6 bases to trimming and J lost 3 bases, with 15 bases between them. The CDR3 reads CASSSLRTVYNSPLHF. The DNA for the CDR3 is TGTGCCAGCAGCTCCCTGCGGACAGTCTATAATTCACCCCTCCACTTT.

This chain connects TRBV4-2 to TRBJ2-3; D gene ambiguous. V gave up 0 bases and J gave up 0 bases, with 10 bases separating them. The CDR3 consists of 16 residues. CDR1 and CDR2 (germline): LGHNA, YNFKEQ. The CDR3 DNA sequence: TGTGCCAGCAGCCAAGATAAACAGTATAGCACAGATACGCAGTATTTT. Its translation is CASSQDKQYSTDTQYF.